This TCR beta chain stems from a study of breast tumors, draining lymph nodes, adjacent tissues. The study, taken as a whole, reports: Tumor and nontumor repertoires were significantly more similar in luminal-like than in basal-like breast cancer. The lymph node origin of tumor T cells was framed as consistent with a hypothesis, not demonstrated. Compared with lymph nodes, tumors were less diverse; compared with nontumor tissue, more.

This clonotype has at least ten counts. The antigen remains undetermined. Via MiXCR, TCRdb re-called the multiplex PCR reads, giving one row per CDR3 protein. The table lists approximately 52,000 distinct CDR3 sequences, roughly 41% of them singletons. Germline assignment: CDR1 SGHNT and CDR2 YYREEE (reference sequence). Trimming removed 2 bases from V and 4 bases from J; junction bases left unmatched: 12. The CDR3 contains 17 residues. This chain joins TRBV5-4 and TRBJ2-3; 8 bases align to TRBD2. The specimen sequenced was breast tumor tissue. This receptor was identified in a female donor with breast cancer. Some clones in this sample may be carry-over from other donors' samples. The CDR3 region is CASSFGNSGKFADTQYF. The DNA for the CDR3 is TGTGCCAGCAGCTTCGGTAATAGCGGGAAGTTCGCAGATACGCAGTATTTT. The whole variable domain, remainder taken from reference TRBV5-4 and TRBJ2-3, is ETGVTQSPTHLIKTRGQQVTLRCSSQSGHNTVSWYQQALGQGPQFIFQYYREEENGRGNFPPRFSGLQFPNYSSELNVNALELDDSALYLCASSFGNSGKFADTQYFGPGTRLTVL.